Listed below are T cell receptor beta chains from one sample, sequenced in a study of blood T cell repertoires in COVID-19. Sequencing was performed with immunoSEQ multiplex PCR; in TCRdb, only in-frame clones are kept and a portion is missing. The sample yields 150,000 to 200,000 clones, 80% to 90% seen once. The sequenced sample was peripheral blood. The receptors originated from a woman in her seventies with COVID-19, enrolled during active disease. Each CDR3 is given with its conserved first and last residue. Fields, in order: CDR3 DNA, CDR3 protein, D gene, V gene, clone size, J gene. The D gene is left open where the match is weak. Not every row has a clone size; where given, it reads once, few, many or a size class.

DNA: TGCGCCAGCAGCTTGTATCCAGGGTACTCTGGAAACACCATATATTTT; CDR3: CASSLYPGYSGNTIYF; D: .; V: TRBV5-1; size: .; J: TRBJ1-3
DNA: TGTGCCAGCTCACCATTGAAGGGGTCAACTAATGAAAAACTGTTTTTT; CDR3: CASSPLKGSTNEKLFF; D: .; V: TRBV18; size: .; J: TRBJ1-4
DNA: TGTGCCAGCAGTGAAGCACCAGGGGCAGGCAGCTATGGCTACACCTTC; CDR3: CASSEAPGAGSYGYTF; D: .; V: TRBV6-1; size: .; J: TRBJ1-2
DNA: TGCGCCAGCAGCTCGACAGGGGGCTTGAGGAACACTGAAGCTTTCTTT; CDR3: CASSSTGGLRNTEAFF; D: TRBD1; V: TRBV5-1; size: .; J: TRBJ1-1
DNA: TGTGCCAGCAGTGAAGGGGGAGGTATCGAGACGACCATATATTTT; CDR3: CASSEGGGIETTIYF; D: .; V: TRBV6-1; size: .; J: TRBJ1-3
DNA: TGTGCCAGCAGTTTAGGGACCCAGGGGGAGACCCAGTACTTC; CDR3: CASSLGTQGETQYF; D: .; V: TRBV27; size: .; J: TRBJ2-5
DNA: TGCGCCAGCAGTGGGGAGTACAATCAGCCCCAGCATTTT; CDR3: CASSGEYNQPQHF; D: .; V: TRBV10-2; size: .; J: TRBJ1-5
DNA: TGTGCCAGCAGCGTAGGTTCGGGCACTGAAGCTTTCTTT; CDR3: CASSVGSGTEAFF; D: .; V: TRBV9; size: .; J: TRBJ1-1
DNA: TGTGCCAGCAGCGACTACTCCGGGACAGGGGATCTGCATGGCTACACCTTC; CDR3: CASSDYSGTGDLHGYTF; D: TRBD1; V: TRBV5-6; size: .; J: TRBJ1-2
DNA: TGCGCCAGCAGCTTGGAAGGCGGGGGGACTTCACCCCTCCACTTT; CDR3: CASSLEGGGTSPLHF; D: .; V: TRBV5-1; size: once; J: TRBJ1-6
DNA: TGTGCCAGCAGTCGGGGACAGGGATATAATGAAAAACTGTTTTTT; CDR3: CASSRGQGYNEKLFF; D: TRBD1; V: TRBV2; size: .; J: TRBJ1-4
DNA: TGCGCCAGCAGCTTGGCGGTCGTAGATACGCAGTATTTT; CDR3: CASSLAVVDTQYF; D: .; V: TRBV5-1; size: .; J: TRBJ2-3
DNA: TGTGCCAGCAGCCGCAAGGGGGCATGGGACTATGGCTACACCTTC; CDR3: CASSRKGAWDYGYTF; D: TRBD1; V: TRBV3-1/TRBV3-2; size: .; J: TRBJ1-2
DNA: TGTGCCAGTACAAACAGGGGTGCGTACGAGACCCAGTACTTC; CDR3: CASTNRGAYETQYF; D: TRBD1; V: TRBV19; size: .; J: TRBJ2-5
DNA: TGTGCCAGCAGCCCCCATCAGGGGCCCCTGAGCTCCTATAATTCACCCCTCCACTTT; CDR3: CASSPHQGPLSSYNSPLHF; D: .; V: TRBV28; size: .; J: TRBJ1-6
DNA: TGTGCCAGCAGTTTATGGGAGGGGACAGGGCGCTCCTACGAGCAGTACTTC; CDR3: CASSLWEGTGRSYEQYF; D: TRBD1; V: TRBV28; size: .; J: TRBJ2-7
DNA: TGTGCCAGCACCGAGACAGGGTTTCAAGAGACCCAGTACTTC; CDR3: CASTETGFQETQYF; D: TRBD1; V: TRBV2; size: .; J: TRBJ2-5
DNA: TGTGCCAGTAGTATTGCGTTTTACAATGAGCAGTTCTTC; CDR3: CASSIAFYNEQFF; D: .; V: TRBV19; size: .; J: TRBJ2-1
DNA: TGTGCCAGCAACCCAGAGAGGCCCATGAACACTGAAGCTTTCTTT; CDR3: CASNPERPMNTEAFF; D: .; V: TRBV3-1/TRBV3-2; size: .; J: TRBJ1-1
DNA: TGTGCCAGCAGCTTAGGCGATTCGAGGACAGGGGCAGGGGGCTATGGCTACACCTTC; CDR3: CASSLGDSRTGAGGYGYTF; D: TRBD1; V: TRBV7-2; size: .; J: TRBJ1-2
DNA: TGTGCCAGCAGCTTGTTCGCTCCCGGGACAACGAATGAAAAACTGTTTTTT; CDR3: CASSLFAPGTTNEKLFF; D: .; V: TRBV5-5; size: .; J: TRBJ1-4
DNA: TGTGCCACTAGACTAGCGGGGGGGCTTAGCACAGATACGCAGTATTTT; CDR3: CATRLAGGLSTDTQYF; D: TRBD2; V: TRBV10-3; size: .; J: TRBJ2-3
DNA: TGTGCCAGCAGTTTGGTTCAGGGGAGGGATCAGCCCCAGCATTTT; CDR3: CASSLVQGRDQPQHF; D: .; V: TRBV28; size: .; J: TRBJ1-5
DNA: TGTGCCAGCAGCTTAGCTAGAAACTCCTACAATGAGCAGTTCTTC; CDR3: CASSLARNSYNEQFF; D: .; V: TRBV7-2; size: .; J: TRBJ2-1
DNA: TGTGCCAGCAGTCCGCGACGGACAGGGGTTGATGAAAAACTGTTTTTT; CDR3: CASSPRRTGVDEKLFF; D: TRBD1; V: TRBV28; size: .; J: TRBJ1-4
DNA: TGTGCCAGCAGCGTAGCGGGGATGAACACTGAAGCTTTCTTT; CDR3: CASSVAGMNTEAFF; D: .; V: TRBV9; size: once; J: TRBJ1-1
DNA: TGTGCCAGTAGTACCGGGGGCTACGAGCAGTACTTC; CDR3: CASSTGGYEQYF; D: .; V: TRBV19; size: .; J: TRBJ2-7
DNA: TGTGCCAGCAGCTTAGGATTAACAGGTAACAATGAGCAGTTCTTC; CDR3: CASSLGLTGNNEQFF; D: .; V: TRBV7-9; size: .; J: TRBJ2-1
DNA: TGTGCCAGCAGTAGGCCCCAGGCTAATAGCAATCAGCCCCAGCATTTT; CDR3: CASSRPQANSNQPQHF; D: .; V: TRBV6-6; size: .; J: TRBJ1-5
DNA: TGTGCCAGCAGTGACCGCGCTGAAGCTTTCTTT; CDR3: CASSDRAEAFF; D: .; V: TRBV6-1; size: .; J: TRBJ1-1
DNA: TGTGCCAGCAGTCCGGACACCGGGACAGGGAGCCCGGGGACCCAGTACTTC; CDR3: CASSPDTGTGSPGTQYF; D: TRBD1; V: TRBV6-6; size: .; J: TRBJ2-5
DNA: TGCAGTGCTAGTGAGCGGGGGTGGGATACGCAGTATTTT; CDR3: CSASERGWDTQYF; D: TRBD2; V: TRBV20-1; size: .; J: TRBJ2-3
DNA: TGCGCCAGCAGCACAGGGACAGGGGCTGAAAAACTGTTTTTT; CDR3: CASSTGTGAEKLFF; D: TRBD1; V: TRBV5-1; size: .; J: TRBJ1-4
DNA: TGTGCCAGCTCACCACGGACAGGGTATGGCTACACCTTC; CDR3: CASSPRTGYGYTF; D: TRBD1; V: TRBV18; size: .; J: TRBJ1-2
DNA: TGTGCCAGCTCATGGGGGGACAGAGCTTACACTGAAGCTTTCTTT; CDR3: CASSWGDRAYTEAFF; D: TRBD1; V: TRBV18; size: .; J: TRBJ1-1
DNA: TGTGCCTGGGACAGGGGAAATTCACCCCTCCACTTT; CDR3: CAWDRGNSPLHF; D: TRBD1; V: TRBV30; size: .; J: TRBJ1-6
DNA: TGTGCCAGCAGTGTGCTCGGACTAGCGGTCACCGGGGAGCTGTTTTTT; CDR3: CASSVLGLAVTGELFF; D: TRBD2; V: TRBV2; size: few; J: TRBJ2-2
DNA: TGCAGCGCCGGGGGGGGAATGGATCAGCCCCAGCATTTT; CDR3: CSAGGGMDQPQHF; D: .; V: TRBV29-1; size: once; J: TRBJ1-5
DNA: TGTGCCAGCAGCTTGGGTAATGACTATGGCTACACCTTC; CDR3: CASSLGNDYGYTF; D: .; V: TRBV5-4; size: .; J: TRBJ1-2
DNA: TGCGCCAGCAGCCAATACGCAGGGACAGGGACCTCCTATAATTCACCCCTCCACTTT; CDR3: CASSQYAGTGTSYNSPLHF; D: TRBD1; V: TRBV4-1; size: .; J: TRBJ1-6
DNA: TGTGCCAGCAGCTTGACAGGGGACGAGCAGTACTTC; CDR3: CASSLTGDEQYF; D: TRBD1; V: TRBV7-8; size: .; J: TRBJ2-7
DNA: TGTGCCAGCAGCCTCTTCGAGGGATCTGGAAACACCATATATTTT; CDR3: CASSLFEGSGNTIYF; D: .; V: TRBV7-2; size: .; J: TRBJ1-3
DNA: TGTGCCAGCAGCGTTACAGGGGAATACGAGCAGTACTTC; CDR3: CASSVTGEYEQYF; D: TRBD1; V: TRBV7-9; size: .; J: TRBJ2-7
DNA: TGTGCCAGCAGTGAAGCCCCAGGAGGGGATCGTCGGCAGCCCCAGCATTTT; CDR3: CASSEAPGGDRRQPQHF; D: .; V: TRBV6-1; size: .; J: TRBJ1-5
DNA: TGTGCCAGCAGCCCACAGAGGACAGGGTGGGGGAGGTCCCTCCACTTT; CDR3: CASSPQRTGWGRSLHF; D: TRBD1; V: TRBV28; size: .; J: TRBJ1-6
DNA: TGTGCCAGCAGCCGCATTGCCGGGCCCCAGCATTTT; CDR3: CASSRIAGPQHF; D: .; V: TRBV11-2; size: once; J: TRBJ1-5